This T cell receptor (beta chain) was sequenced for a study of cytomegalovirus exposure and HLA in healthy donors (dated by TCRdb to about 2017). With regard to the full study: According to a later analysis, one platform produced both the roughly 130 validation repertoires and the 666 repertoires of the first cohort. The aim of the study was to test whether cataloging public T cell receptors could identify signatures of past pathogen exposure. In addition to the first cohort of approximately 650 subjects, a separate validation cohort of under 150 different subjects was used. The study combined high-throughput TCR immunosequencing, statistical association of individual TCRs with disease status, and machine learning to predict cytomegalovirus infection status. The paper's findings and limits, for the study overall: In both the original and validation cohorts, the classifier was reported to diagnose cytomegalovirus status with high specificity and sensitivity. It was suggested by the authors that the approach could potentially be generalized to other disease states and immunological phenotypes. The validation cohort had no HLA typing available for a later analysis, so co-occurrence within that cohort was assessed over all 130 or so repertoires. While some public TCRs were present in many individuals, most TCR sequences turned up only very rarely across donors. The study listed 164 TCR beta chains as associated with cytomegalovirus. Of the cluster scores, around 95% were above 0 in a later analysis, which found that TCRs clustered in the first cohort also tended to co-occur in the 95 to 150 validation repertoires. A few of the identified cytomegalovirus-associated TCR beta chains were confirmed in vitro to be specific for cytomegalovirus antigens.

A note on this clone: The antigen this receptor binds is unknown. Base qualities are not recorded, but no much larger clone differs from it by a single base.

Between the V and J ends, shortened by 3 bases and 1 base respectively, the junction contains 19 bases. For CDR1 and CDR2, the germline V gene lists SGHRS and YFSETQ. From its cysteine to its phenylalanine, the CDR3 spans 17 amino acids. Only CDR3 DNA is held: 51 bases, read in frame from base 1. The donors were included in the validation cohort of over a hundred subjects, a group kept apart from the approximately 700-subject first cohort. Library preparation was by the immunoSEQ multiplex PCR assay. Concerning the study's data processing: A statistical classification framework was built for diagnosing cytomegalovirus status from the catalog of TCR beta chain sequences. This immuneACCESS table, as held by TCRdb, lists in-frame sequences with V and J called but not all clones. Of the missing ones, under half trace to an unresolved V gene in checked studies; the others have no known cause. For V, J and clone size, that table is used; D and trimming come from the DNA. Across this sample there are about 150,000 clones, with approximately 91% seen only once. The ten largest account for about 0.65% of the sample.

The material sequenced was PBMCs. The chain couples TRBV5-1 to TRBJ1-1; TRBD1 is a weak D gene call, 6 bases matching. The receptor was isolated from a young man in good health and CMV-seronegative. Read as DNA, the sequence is TGCGCCAGCAGCTCAACCCTACAGGGATTGGGGAACACTGAAGCTTTCTTT. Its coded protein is CASSSTLQGLGNTEAFF.